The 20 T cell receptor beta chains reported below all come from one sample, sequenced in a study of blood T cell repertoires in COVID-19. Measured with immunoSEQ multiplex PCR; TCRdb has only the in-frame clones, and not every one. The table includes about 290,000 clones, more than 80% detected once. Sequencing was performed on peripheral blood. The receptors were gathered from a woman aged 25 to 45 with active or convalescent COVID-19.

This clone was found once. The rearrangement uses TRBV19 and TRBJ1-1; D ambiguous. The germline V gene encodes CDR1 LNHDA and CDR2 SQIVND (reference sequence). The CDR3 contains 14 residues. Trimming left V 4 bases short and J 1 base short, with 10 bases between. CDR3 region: CASSTVVTNTEAFF. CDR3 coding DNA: TGTGCCAGTAGTACGGTAGTTACGAACACTGAAGCTTTCTTT.

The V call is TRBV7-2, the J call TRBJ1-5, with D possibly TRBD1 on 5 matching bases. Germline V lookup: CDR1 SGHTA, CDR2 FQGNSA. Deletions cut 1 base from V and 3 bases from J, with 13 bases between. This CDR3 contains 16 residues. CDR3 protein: CASSLVARGYNQPQHF. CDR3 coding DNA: TGTGCCAGCAGCTTAGTGGCACGGGGGTACAATCAGCCCCAGCATTTT.

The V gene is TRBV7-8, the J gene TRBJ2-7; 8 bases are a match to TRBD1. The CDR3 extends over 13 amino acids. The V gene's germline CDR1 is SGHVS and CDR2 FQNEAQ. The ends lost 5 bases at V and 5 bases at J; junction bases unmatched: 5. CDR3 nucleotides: TGTGCCAGCAGCCTCGACAGGGGCAACGAGCAGTACTTC. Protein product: CASSLDRGNEQYF. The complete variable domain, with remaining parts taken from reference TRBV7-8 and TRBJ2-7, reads GAGVSQSPRYKVAKRGQDVALRCDPISGHVSLFWYQQALGQGPEFLTYFQNEAQLDKSGLPSDRFFAERPEGSVSTLKIQRTQQEDSAVYLCASSLDRGNEQYFGPGTRLTVT.

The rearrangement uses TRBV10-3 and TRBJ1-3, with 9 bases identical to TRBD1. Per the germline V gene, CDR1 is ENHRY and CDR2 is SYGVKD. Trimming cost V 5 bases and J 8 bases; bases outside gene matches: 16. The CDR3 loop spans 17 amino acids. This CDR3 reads CAISPHSDRGSEDTIYF. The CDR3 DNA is TGTGCCATCAGTCCCCACTCGGACAGGGGAAGTGAGGACACCATATATTTT.

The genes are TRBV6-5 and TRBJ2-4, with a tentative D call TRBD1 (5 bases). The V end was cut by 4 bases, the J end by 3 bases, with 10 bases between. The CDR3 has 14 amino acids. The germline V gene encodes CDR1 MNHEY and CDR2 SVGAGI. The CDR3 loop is CASSLRQNKNIQYF. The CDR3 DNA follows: TGTGCCAGCAGTTTACGACAGAACAAAAACATTCAGTACTTC.

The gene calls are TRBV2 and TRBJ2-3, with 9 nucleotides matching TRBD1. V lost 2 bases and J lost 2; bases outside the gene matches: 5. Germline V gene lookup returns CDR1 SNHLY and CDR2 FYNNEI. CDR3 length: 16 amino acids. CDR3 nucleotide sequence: TGTGCCAGCAGTGAATGGGACAGGGATTACACAGATACGCAGTATTTT. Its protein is CASSEWDRDYTDTQYF.

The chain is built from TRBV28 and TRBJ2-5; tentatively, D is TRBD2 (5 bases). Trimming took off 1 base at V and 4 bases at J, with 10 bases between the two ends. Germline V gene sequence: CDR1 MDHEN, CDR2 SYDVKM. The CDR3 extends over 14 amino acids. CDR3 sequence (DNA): TGTGCCAGCAGTTTATCCGGGGTTGGAGAGACCCAGTACTTC. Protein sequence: CASSLSGVGETQYF.

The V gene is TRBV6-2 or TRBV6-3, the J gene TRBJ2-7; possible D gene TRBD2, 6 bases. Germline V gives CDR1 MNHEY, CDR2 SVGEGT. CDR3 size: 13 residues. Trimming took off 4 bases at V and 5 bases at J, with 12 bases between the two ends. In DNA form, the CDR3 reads TGTGCCAGCAGTTCCGTCGGGGGAAACGAGCAGTACTTC. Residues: CASSSVGGNEQYF.

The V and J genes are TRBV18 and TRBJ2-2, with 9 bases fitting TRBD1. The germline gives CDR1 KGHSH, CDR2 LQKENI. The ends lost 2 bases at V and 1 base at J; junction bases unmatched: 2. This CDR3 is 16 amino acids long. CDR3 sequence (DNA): TGTGCCAGCTCACCAGGGGACAGGGTGAACACCGGGGAGCTGTTTTTT. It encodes CASSPGDRVNTGELFF.

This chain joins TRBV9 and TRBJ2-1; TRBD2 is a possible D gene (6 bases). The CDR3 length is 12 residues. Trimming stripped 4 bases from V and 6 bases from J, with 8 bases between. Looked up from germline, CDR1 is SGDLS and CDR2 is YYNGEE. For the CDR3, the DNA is TGTGCCAGCAGCTACGGGGGCAATGAGCAGTTCTTC. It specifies CASSYGGNEQFF.

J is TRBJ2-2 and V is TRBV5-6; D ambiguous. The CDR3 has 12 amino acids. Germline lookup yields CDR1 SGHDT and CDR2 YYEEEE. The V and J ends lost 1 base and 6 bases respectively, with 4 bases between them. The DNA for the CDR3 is TGTGCCAGCAGCTTGACGGCCGGGGAGCTGTTTTTT. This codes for CASSLTAGELFF. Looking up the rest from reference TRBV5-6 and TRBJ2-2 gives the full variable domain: DAGVTQSPTHLIKTRGQQVTLRCSPKSGHDTVSWYQQALGQGPQFIFQYYEEEERQRGNFPDRFSGHQFPNYSSELNVNALLLGDSALYLCASSLTAGELFFGEGSRLTVL.

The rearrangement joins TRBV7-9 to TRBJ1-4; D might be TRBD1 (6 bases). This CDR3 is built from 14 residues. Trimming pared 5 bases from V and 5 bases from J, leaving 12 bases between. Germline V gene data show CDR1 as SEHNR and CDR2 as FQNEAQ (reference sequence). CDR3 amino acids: CASSTTGWNEKLFF. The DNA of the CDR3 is TGTGCCAGCAGCACCACAGGGTGGAATGAAAAACTGTTTTTT.

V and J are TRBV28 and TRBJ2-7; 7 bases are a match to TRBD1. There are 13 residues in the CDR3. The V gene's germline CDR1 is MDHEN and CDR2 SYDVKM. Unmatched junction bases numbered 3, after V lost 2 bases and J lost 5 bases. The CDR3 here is CASSLVQGNEQYF. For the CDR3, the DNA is TGTGCCAGCAGTTTAGTACAGGGGAACGAGCAGTACTTC.

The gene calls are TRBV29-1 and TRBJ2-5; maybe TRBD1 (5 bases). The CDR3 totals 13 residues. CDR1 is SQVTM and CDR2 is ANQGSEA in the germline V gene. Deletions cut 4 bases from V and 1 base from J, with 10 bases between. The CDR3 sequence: CSVGQNTQETQYF. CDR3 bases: TGCAGCGTTGGACAGAATACCCAAGAGACCCAGTACTTC.

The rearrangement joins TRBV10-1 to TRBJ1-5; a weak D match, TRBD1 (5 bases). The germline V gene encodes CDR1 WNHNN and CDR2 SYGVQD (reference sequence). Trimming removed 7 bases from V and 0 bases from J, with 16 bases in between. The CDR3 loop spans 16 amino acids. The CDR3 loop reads CASTGLRLYSNQPQHF. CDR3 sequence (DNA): TGCGCCAGCACAGGGCTACGCCTCTATAGCAATCAGCCCCAGCATTTT.

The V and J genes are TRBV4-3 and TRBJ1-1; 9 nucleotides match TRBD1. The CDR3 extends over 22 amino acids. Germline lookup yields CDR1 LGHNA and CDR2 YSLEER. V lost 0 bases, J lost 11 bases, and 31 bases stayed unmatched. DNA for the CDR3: TGCGCCAGCAGCCAAGAAAGCGAGGGTGTTCGGGGGACAGGGCGAACCTGGTTTAGGGCTTTCTTT. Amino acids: CASSQESEGVRGTGRTWFRAFF.

The CDR3 sequence is CASSKAGTGGLRGSNQPQHF. CDR3 sequence (DNA): TGTGCCAGCAGCAAAGCCGGGACAGGGGGCCTTAGGGGTAGCAATCAGCCCCAGCATTTT. The V gene is TRBV21-1, the J gene TRBJ1-5; the table assigns TRBD1, which was not confirmed against the DNA. TRBV21-1 is an annotated pseudogene. There are 20 residues in the CDR3.

CDR3 residues: CASSLARKGGNQPQHF. CDR3 nucleotide sequence: TGTGCCAGCAGCTTAGCAAGGAAGGGGGGCAATCAGCCCCAGCATTTT. The V call is TRBV7-2, the J call TRBJ1-5, with D perhaps TRBD1 (6 bases). The germline V and J ends were trimmed by 0 bases and 2 bases, with 11 bases remaining between them. Per the germline V gene, CDR1 is SGHTA and CDR2 is FQGNSA. The CDR3 spans 16 residues. The full variable domain, completed using reference TRBV7-2 and TRBJ1-5, is GAGVSQSPSNKVTEKGKDVELRCDPISGHTALYWYRQSLGQGLEFLIYFQGNSAPDKSGLPSDRFSAERTGGSVSTLTIQRTQQEDSAVYLCASSLARKGGNQPQHFGDGTRLSIL.

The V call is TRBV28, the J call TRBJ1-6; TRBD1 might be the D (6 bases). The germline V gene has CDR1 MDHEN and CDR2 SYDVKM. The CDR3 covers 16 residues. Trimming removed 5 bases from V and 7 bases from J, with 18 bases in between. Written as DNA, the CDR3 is TGTGCCAGCAGTCCTCGGACAGCCGACCGGAATTCACCCCTCCACTTT. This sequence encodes CASSPRTADRNSPLHF.

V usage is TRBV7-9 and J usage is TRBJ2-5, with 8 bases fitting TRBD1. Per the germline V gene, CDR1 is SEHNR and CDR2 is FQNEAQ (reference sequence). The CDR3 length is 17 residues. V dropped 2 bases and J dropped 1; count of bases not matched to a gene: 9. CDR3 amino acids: CASSLYITTGGQETQYF. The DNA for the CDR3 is TGTGCCAGCAGCTTATACATCACCACAGGGGGCCAAGAGACCCAGTACTTC.